This paragraph reports one T cell receptor beta chain. BIOMED2 TRB-A/B primer pools were used in multiplex TRB PCR. TCRdb analysed the multiplex PCR reads with MiXCR anew, one entry per CDR3 protein. The data hold 20,000 to 30,000 distinct CDR3 sequences, with 32% observed a single time. TRB was amplified from about 250-500 ng of blood genomic DNA. This entry comes from a study of T and B cells in COVID-19 patients. V dropped 5 bases and J dropped 1; count of bases not matched to a gene: 3. Looked up from germline, CDR1 is SGHAT and CDR2 is FQNNGV. CDR3 length equals 14 residues. The specimen sequenced was blood. This clonotype originated in a human donor who had recovered from COVID-19. The chain joins TRBV11-2 to TRBJ1-2; 8 bases fit TRBD1. For the CDR3, the DNA is TGTGCCAGCAGCCGGGACAGGATTAACTATGGCTACACCTTC. This codes for CASSRDRINYGYTF.